The 14 T cell receptor beta chains presented below share a single source sample, sequenced in a study of T cell repertoires in ileal Crohn's disease. Sequenced by immunoSEQ multiplex PCR; TCRdb stores in-frame clones only, minus some. Of approximately 13,000 clones detected, around 80% appear once; the ten largest clones hold about 15%. The time point is: inflamed ileum from the surgical specimen. Sequenced sample: ileal tissue. These receptors were taken from an adult with Crohn's disease.

This chain connects TRBV7-5 to TRBJ1-2. TRBV7-5 is shown as a pseudogene. This CDR3 has 9 residues. This CDR3 reads CVRSLAQSF. CDR3 nucleotides: TGTGTCAGAAGCTTAGCTCAGAGCTTC.

J is TRBJ1-2 and V is TRBV5-1; 11 nucleotides agree with TRBD1. V was pared by 1 base and J by 1 base, with 9 bases of the junction left unmatched. CDR3 length equals 18 residues. The germline V gene has CDR1 SGHRS and CDR2 YFSETQ. CDR3 nucleotide sequence: TGCGCCAGCAGCTTGATAACGGACAGGGGGCGGGATAACTATGGCTACACCTTC. Protein sequence: CASSLITDRGRDNYGYTF. The variable domain in full, completed from reference TRBV5-1 and TRBJ1-2, reads KAGVTQTPRYLIKTRGQQVTLSCSPISGHRSVSWYQQTPGQGLQFLFEYFSETQRNKGNFPGRFSGRQFSNSRSEMNVSTLELGDSALYLCASSLITDRGRDNYGYTFGSGTRLTVV.

The rearrangement uses TRBV10-1 and TRBJ1-2; D call uncertain. This CDR3 comprises 13 residues. Trimming pared 6 bases from V and 0 bases from J, leaving 8 bases between. CDR1 is WNHNN, CDR2 SYGVQD, per germline (reference sequence). CDR3 nucleotide sequence: TGCGCCAGCAGCGCGCAAGCTAACTATGGCTACACCTTC. Encoded protein: CASSAQANYGYTF.

V and J are TRBV9 and TRBJ2-5; D may be TRBD1 (5 bases). The V end lost 3 bases, the J end lost 1 base, and 7 bases lay between the germline ends. The germline V gene encodes CDR1 SGDLS and CDR2 YYNGEE. This CDR3 is 13 amino acids long. The CDR3 nucleotides are TGTGCCAGCAGCGGGGGCCCCCAAGAGACCCAGTACTTC. Its translation is CASSGGPQETQYF.

This clone came up a few times. The chain carries TRBV4-2 and TRBJ2-2; 10 positions match TRBD2. The J segment lost 4 bases and the V segment lost 0 bases, leaving 2 bases of the junction unmatched. CDR1 and CDR2 (germline): LGHNA, YNFKEQ. The CDR3 totals 16 residues. CDR3 loop: CASSQEASGGTGELFF. The CDR3 DNA follows: TGTGCCAGCAGCCAAGAAGCTAGCGGGGGCACCGGGGAGCTGTTTTTT.

Comment on this clone: Other DNA sequences in the sample encode the same CDR3. This chain joins TRBV6-4 and TRBJ2-1; 11 nucleotides align to TRBD2. The CDR3 consists of 15 residues. CDR1 and CDR2 (germline): MRHNA, SNTAGT. V lost 0 bases and J lost 6; bases outside the gene matches: 1. The CDR3 is CASSDSSGGANEQFF. The CDR3 coding sequence is TGTGCCAGCAGTGACTCTAGCGGGGGGGCCAATGAGCAGTTCTTC.

CDR3 nucleotide sequence: TGTGCCTGGAGGGGTGACGGCTATGGCTACACCTTC. Protein product: CAWRGDGYGYTF. The chain employs TRBV30 and TRBJ1-2; D ambiguous. The CDR3 is 12 amino acids. CDR1 and CDR2 from the germline V gene are GTSNPN and SVGIG (reference sequence). V shed 3 bases and J shed 4 bases, with 9 bases lying between them. Drawing the rest from reference TRBV30 and TRBJ1-2, the complete variable domain is SQTIHQWPATLVQPVGSPLSLECTVEGTSNPNLYWYRQAAGRGLQLLFYSVGIGQISSEVPQNLSASRPQDRQFILSSKKLLLSDSGFYLCAWRGDGYGYTFGSGTRLTVV.

V gene TRBV7-8 combines with J gene TRBJ1-6; a possible D gene is TRBD1 (6 bases). CDR3 length equals 16 residues. CDR1 SGHVS and CDR2 FQNEAQ come from the germline V gene. Trimming removed 6 bases at V and 6 bases at J, with 18 bases between. The DNA for the CDR3 is TGTGCCAGCAGAGCGTCTTCCGGGACAATTAATTCACCCCTCCACTTT. Translation: CASRASSGTINSPLHF.

CDR3 bases: TGCGCCAGCAGCCAGGCTATGACAGTCACCGGGGAGCTGTTTTTT. Amino acids: CASSQAMTVTGELFF. The chain uses TRBV4-1 and TRBJ2-2, with D perhaps matching TRBD1 (5 bases). The germline V and J ends were trimmed by 3 bases and 4 bases, with 12 bases remaining between them. This CDR3 comprises 15 residues. In germline, CDR1 is MGHRA, CDR2 YSYEKL.

For this clone: Other DNA sequences within the sample encode an identical CDR3. V and J are TRBV30 and TRBJ1-2; D call uncertain. Germline V CDR1 and CDR2: GTSNPN, SVGIG (reference sequence). Trimming left V 2 bases short and J 2 bases short, with 12 bases between. This CDR3 contains 14 residues. The CDR3 region is CAWSLLGRNYGYTF. The CDR3 DNA sequence: TGTGCCTGGAGTTTACTCGGACGGAACTATGGCTACACCTTC.

This clone has just a few counts. The V call is TRBV7-9, the J call TRBJ1-2; D not certain. The CDR3 is made up of 13 amino acids. CDR1 is SEHNR, CDR2 FQNEAQ, per germline (reference sequence). V was trimmed by 1 base and J by 10 bases, leaving 13 bases between them. This CDR3 reads CASSLVGRHDYTF. CDR3 DNA sequence: TGTGCCAGCAGCTTAGTGGGCCGACATGACTACACCTTC.

This chain joins TRBV5-4 and TRBJ1-6; a weak D match, TRBD1 (5 bases). The CDR3 contains 15 residues. The V end lost 4 bases, the J end lost 4 bases, and 12 bases lay between the germline ends. Per the germline V gene, CDR1 is SGHNT and CDR2 is YYREEE (reference sequence). The CDR3 DNA is TGTGCCAGCAGCGCAGGGTCTCCTTATAATTCACCCCTCCACTTT. Encoded protein: CASSAGSPYNSPLHF.

The chain employs TRBV4-1 and TRBJ1-2; D is undetermined. The germline CDR1 and CDR2 sequences are MGHRA and YSYEKL. The CDR3 is 20 residues long. V was shortened by 4 bases and J by 0 bases, with 27 bases between the two germline ends. CDR3 sequence reads: CASSPKKGADLWRTNYGYTF. For the CDR3, the DNA is TGCGCCAGCAGCCCAAAAAAGGGTGCAGACCTGTGGAGGACTAACTATGGCTACACCTTC.

The chain links TRBV6-5 to TRBJ2-5; D remains ambiguous. This CDR3 is built from 12 residues. V shed 6 bases and J shed 3 bases, with 8 bases lying between them. CDR1 is MNHEY and CDR2 is SVGAGI in the germline V gene. CDR3 residues: CASSRDEETQYF. CDR3 in DNA: TGTGCCAGCAGCCGCGATGAAGAGACCCAGTACTTC.